The rows below give T cell receptor beta chains drawn from one sample of a study of blood T cells in healthy people across ages. Using its own MiXCR run on the 5' RACE reads, TCRdb lists one record per CDR3 protein. This table has approximately 800,000 distinct CDR3 sequences, about 62% appearing once. What was sequenced was blood. The receptors derive from a man aged 25 to 40 in good health. Each CDR3 is given with its conserved first and last residue.

v_gene	CDR3aa
TRBV20-1	CSANQGWYTDTQYF
TRBV20-1	CSARDRMTEYNQPQHF
TRBV3-1	CASSQDSQGYGYTF
TRBV29-1	CSANQPGQLNYGYTF
TRBV28	CASRAGEQPQHF
TRBV18	CASSPTTRSNEQFF
TRBV6-2/TRBV6-3	CASSWHPAKDNEQFF
TRBV6-2/TRBV6-3	CASSYSVGDPSYEQYF
TRBV10-2	CASSGQRDTEAFF
TRBV6-1	CASSATRLYEQYF
TRBV4-2	CASSQLAGESGREQYF
TRBV6-6	CASSYEGNIQYF
TRBV28	CASSSFGQGAPYEQYF
TRBV29-1	CSVEVGTDYEQYF
TRBV12-3/TRBV12-4	CASSRGQIYGYTF
TRBV7-2	CASSLGARVNEQYF
TRBV20-1	CSASGLGDQPQHF
TRBV7-2	CASSFSADTQYF
TRBV4-2	CASSQDGTSRQNEQFF
TRBV20-1	CSASLLGQIYGYTF
TRBV3-1	CASSQGQPGLYGYTF
TRBV27	CASSFNQGNEQFF
TRBV14	CASSRGTSHGYEQYF
TRBV27	CASSPRGGNEKLFF
TRBV6-5	CASSKRQYYEQYF